These 11 T cell receptor beta chains were sequenced from one sample in a study of T cell repertoires in cytomegalovirus infection. TCRdb re-called the reads with MiXCR, one entry per CDR3 protein. Found here are 200,000 to 250,000 distinct CDR3 sequences, less than 50% of them singletons; the top ten hold 55% to 70%. These receptors are not linked to any known antigen. The material sequenced was CD8+ T cells from cultured PBMCs, taken from culture after CMV antigen stimulation. These receptors were taken from a human donor in good health (CMV status not recorded). Some clones in this sample may be carry-over from other donors' samples.

This rearrangement joins TRBV5-1 to TRBJ2-1; weak D call: TRBD1 (6 bases). Germline assignment: CDR1 SGHRS and CDR2 YFSETQ. V was pared by 2 bases and J by 0 bases, with 12 bases between. The CDR3 spans 16 residues. CDR3 DNA sequence: TGCGCCAGCAGCTTTGAGGGGGACACCTCCTACAATGAGCAGTTCTTC. Encoded protein: CASSFEGDTSYNEQFF.

The CDR3 DNA sequence: TGTGCCAGCAGTCCCATCGGCACAGATACGCAGTATTTT. As protein: CASSPIGTDTQYF. V is TRBV6-5 and J is TRBJ2-3, with D unclear. Germline V gene sequence: CDR1 MNHEY, CDR2 SVGAGI. The CDR3 spans 13 residues. V lost 5 bases and J lost 1, with 7 bases in between.

In this sample, this clonotype turned up a few times. The chain joins TRBV7-8 to TRBJ1-2; tentative D call: TRBD1 (5 bases). The CDR3 sequence is 17 residues long. The V gene's germline CDR1 is SGHVS and CDR2 FQNEAQ. V was pared by 5 bases and J by 5 bases, with 24 bases between. This chain's CDR3 is CASSLTRGATDVYGYTF. DNA of the CDR3: TGTGCCAGCAGCCTGACCCGCGGGGCCACAGACGTTTATGGCTACACCTTC.

The V gene is TRBV7-6, the J gene TRBJ1-2; a possible D gene is TRBD1 (6 bases). The CDR3 runs 12 residues. Germline V lookup: CDR1 SGHVS, CDR2 FNYEAQ. V was trimmed by 5 bases and J by 13 bases, leaving 17 bases between them. CDR3 loop: CASSAGTKGCTF. The DNA of the CDR3 is TGTGCCAGCAGCGCCGGGACAAAGGGATGCACCTTC.

The chain couples TRBV27 to TRBJ2-5, with D unresolved. The CDR3 is made up of 12 amino acids. The V end was cut by 6 bases, the J end by 13 bases, with 18 bases between. Germline CDR1 MNHEY, CDR2 SMNVEV (reference sequence). The CDR3 here is CASRGGRTDWYF. For the CDR3, the DNA is TGTGCCAGCAGGGGCGGCCGAACCGACTGGTACTTC.

The chain is built from TRBV27 and TRBJ2-7; D tentatively reads TRBD1 or TRBD2 (5 bases each). The CDR3 runs to 15 residues. V was clipped by 5 bases and J by 3 bases, with 17 bases between them. The V gene's germline CDR1 is MNHEY and CDR2 SMNVEV (reference sequence). This CDR3 is CASSPRGAAGYEQYF. As DNA, the CDR3 is TGTGCCAGCAGTCCACGAGGGGCCGCGGGCTACGAGCAGTACTTC.

This rearrangement joins TRBV5-1 to TRBJ1-1; no firm D call. Germline loops: CDR1 SGHRS, CDR2 YFSETQ. Deletions cut 10 bases from V and 1 base from J, with 11 bases between. The CDR3 sequence is 12 residues long. CDR3 residues: CASSSENTEAFF. The CDR3 DNA sequence: TGCGCCTCGTCATCGGAGAACACTGAAGCTTTCTTT.

In this sample, this clonotype turned up many times. The genes are TRBV7-2 and TRBJ2-1, with D tentatively TRBD2 (7 bases). This CDR3 contains 16 residues. Germline V gene lookup returns CDR1 SGHTA and CDR2 FQGNSA. V was trimmed by 5 bases and J by 0 bases, leaving 14 bases between them. CDR3 amino acids: CASSPFGGPSYNEQFF. DNA for the CDR3: TGTGCCAGCAGCCCCTTCGGGGGGCCCTCCTACAATGAGCAGTTCTTC.

The rearrangement joins TRBV12-3 or TRBV12-4 to TRBJ2-1; 9 bases agree with TRBD1. The CDR3 contains 15 residues. V lost 3 bases to trimming and J lost 9 bases; unmatched junction nucleotides: 9. CDR3 in amino acids: CASSLGTGLSLEQFF. DNA of the CDR3: TGTGCCAGCAGTTTGGGGACAGGGTTGTCTCTTGAGCAGTTCTTC.

This clonotype was observed a handful of times. This chain links TRBV3-1 with TRBJ2-3; D ambiguous. This CDR3 comprises 18 residues. Germline V lookup: CDR1 LGHDT, CDR2 YNNKEL (reference sequence). Trimming took 3 bases from V and 0 from J, leaving 19 bases between them. The CDR3 DNA is TGTGCCAGCAGCCAGGAGTACGGGTTAAACTCTAGCACAGATACGCAGTATTTT. Encoded protein: CASSQEYGLNSSTDTQYF.

This clonotype was picked up one time. This chain joins TRBV9 and TRBJ1-3, with a tentative D call TRBD1 (6 bases). Trimming removed 2 bases at V and 1 base at J, with 10 bases between. Germline loops: CDR1 SGDLS, CDR2 YYNGEE. The CDR3 sequence is 15 residues long. CDR3 sequence: CASSVGGGSGNTIYF. In DNA, the CDR3 is TGTGCCAGCAGCGTGGGAGGGGGGTCTGGAAACACCATATATTTT.